This T cell receptor beta chain was documented in a study of blood T cell repertoires in COVID-19. Study context: Acute-phase and convalescent COVID-19 samples originated in the United States, Italy and Spain. PBMCs, B-cell-depleted T cells, or T cells provided the cDNA or gDNA that made up the material.

The germline CDR1 and CDR2 sequences are MNHEY and SVGAGI. V shed 5 bases and J 3 bases; nucleotides not matched to a gene: 7. The CDR3 consists of 14 residues. Source study methods: The assay estimated nucleated cells by amplifying reference gene primers. Method: immunoSEQ multiplex PCR; TCRdb's copy keeps in-frame clones and lacks some. D and trimming were read from the DNA, whereas the V and J calls and clone size are those reported in that table. The data hold about 190,000 clones, with about four fifths observed a single time. The chain joins TRBV6-5 to TRBJ2-7, with 7 positions matching TRBD2. This TCR derives from a man in his sixties with acute or convalescent COVID-19. The source material was peripheral blood. CDR3 sequence: CASSRTGLYYEQYF. The CDR3 DNA is TGTGCCAGCAGTCGAACGGGACTATACTACGAGCAGTACTTC.